The 27 T cell receptor beta chains listed next were all sequenced from one sample in a study of cytomegalovirus exposure and HLA in healthy donors. In the PCR, 60 Vbeta and 13 Jbeta primers were used. TCRdb's copy holds only in-frame clones and misses some; the assay was immunoSEQ multiplex PCR. The sample comprises about 280,000 clones, about 90% of which are singletons, and 2% to 3% rests with the top ten. Material: PBMCs. The source of these receptors is a woman younger than 30 in good health and CMV-seronegative.

This clone was picked up one time. The gene calls are TRBV5-1 and TRBJ1-1, with a possible D match to TRBD1 (6 bases). CDR1 SGHRS and CDR2 YFSETQ come from the germline V gene. V was shortened by 4 bases and J by 1 base, with 11 bases between the two germline ends. CDR3 length equals 14 residues. CDR3 sequence (DNA): TGCGCCAGCAGCCCGACAGGTCAGAACACTGAAGCTTTCTTT. The encoded protein is CASSPTGQNTEAFF. The full variable domain, rest sourced from reference TRBV5-1 and TRBJ1-1, is KAGVTQTPRYLIKTRGQQVTLSCSPISGHRSVSWYQQTPGQGLQFLFEYFSETQRNKGNFPGRFSGRQFSNSRSEMNVSTLELGDSALYLCASSPTGQNTEAFFGQGTRLTVV.

This sequence joins TRBV13 and TRBJ1-1; 7 nucleotides agree with TRBD1. The CDR3 totals 18 residues. V lost 7 bases to trimming and J lost 0 bases; unmatched junction nucleotides: 17. The germline V gene has CDR1 PRHDT and CDR2 FYEKMQ (reference sequence). CDR3 in DNA: TGTGCCAGCACTTACGTAAAACTGACAGGGACGATGAACACTGAAGCTTTCTTT. Amino acid sequence: CASTYVKLTGTMNTEAFF. Full variable domain (outside the CDR3, taken from reference TRBV13 and TRBJ1-1): AAGVIQSPRHLIKEKRETATLKCYPIPRHDTVYWYQQGPGQDPQFLISFYEKMQSDKGSIPDRFSAQQFSDYHSELNMSSLELGDSALYFCASTYVKLTGTMNTEAFFGQGTRLTVV.

In its sample, this clone was seen once. The chain recombines TRBV13 with TRBJ1-5; D may be TRBD1 (5 bases). V was shortened by 1 base and J by 3 bases, with 7 bases between the two germline ends. Germline-derived CDR1 and CDR2 are PRHDT and FYEKMQ (reference sequence). The CDR3 length is 14 residues. DNA of the CDR3: TGTGCCAGCAGCTTAGCGGGGGTCAATCAGCCCCAGCATTTT. Protein: CASSLAGVNQPQHF.

The chain uses TRBV15 and TRBJ2-1; D is possibly TRBD1 (5 bases). The CDR3 covers 15 residues. Germline CDR1 and CDR2: LNHNV and YYDKDF (reference sequence). V was cut by 1 base and J by 0 bases, with 7 bases left in between. In nucleotides, the CDR3 is TGTGCCACCAGCAGAGGGGGCAGCTCCTACAATGAGCAGTTCTTC. It codes for CATSRGGSSYNEQFF.

This clone appeared a single time. V usage is TRBV5-1 and J usage is TRBJ2-7; D unclear. The CDR3 is 15 amino acids. CDR1 is SGHRS and CDR2 is YFSETQ in the germline V gene. With 3 bases removed from V and 2 bases from J, the gap between germline ends came to 15 bases. Written as DNA, the CDR3 is TGCGCCAGCAGCTCAGATGGTTACAGAACCTACGAGCAGTACTTC. Translating it yields CASSSDGYRTYEQYF.

This chain links TRBV10-3 with TRBJ2-7; D not resolved. CDR1 ENHRY and CDR2 SYGVKD come from the germline V gene. Trimming removed 6 bases at V and 0 bases at J, with 9 bases between. The CDR3 runs to 13 residues. CDR3 coding DNA: TGTGCCATCAGGATCACTGACTCCTACGAGCAGTACTTC. Its protein product is CAIRITDSYEQYF.

The chain has TRBV19 and TRBJ1-2; possible D gene TRBD1, 5 bases. The germline V gene has CDR1 LNHDA and CDR2 SQIVND (reference sequence). This CDR3 is built from 16 residues. The V end lost 7 bases, the J end lost 3 bases, and 21 bases lay between the germline ends. This CDR3 reads CASTIPGGEGYYGYTF. The CDR3 DNA reads as TGTGCCAGTACCATCCCGGGGGGGGAAGGGTACTATGGCTACACCTTC.

The chain combines TRBV6-1 with TRBJ2-7; 7 positions match TRBD2. The J segment lost 6 bases and the V segment lost 5 bases, leaving 10 bases of the junction unmatched. Germline CDR1 is MNHNS and CDR2 is SASEGT. The CDR3 is 14 amino acids. In DNA form, the CDR3 reads TGTGCCAGCAGTAAAGGACTAGAGAAGGCCGAGCAGTACTTC. This translates into CASSKGLEKAEQYF.

The chain joins TRBV19 to TRBJ1-5; D is unresolved. V gave up 1 base and J gave up 5 bases, with 15 bases separating them. Germline V lookup: CDR1 LNHDA, CDR2 SQIVND (reference sequence). The CDR3 is 16 residues long. The CDR3 spells CASSIAGVQTYQPQHF. CDR3 coding DNA: TGTGCCAGTAGTATAGCAGGCGTCCAGACCTATCAGCCCCAGCATTTT.

The chain recombines TRBV9 with TRBJ2-3; D is perhaps TRBD1 (6 bases). The germline V and J ends were trimmed by 1 base and 1 base, with 13 bases remaining between them. The CDR3 totals 16 residues. Germline V gene data show CDR1 as SGDLS and CDR2 as YYNGEE. CDR3 DNA sequence: TGTGCCAGCAGCGTAAATCATGGACAGCGCACAGATACGCAGTATTTT. This encodes CASSVNHGQRTDTQYF.

The V gene is TRBV15, the J gene TRBJ2-3; 7 nucleotides line up with TRBD2. Germline CDR1 LNHNV, CDR2 YYDKDF (reference sequence). V gave up 8 bases and J gave up 1 base; unmatched junction bases: 3. CDR3 length equals 13 residues. In nucleotides, the CDR3 is TGTGCCACCTATGCGGGAGGCACAGATACGCAGTATTTT. It is translated as CATYAGGTDTQYF.

This clone was detected only a few times. At the DNA level, this CDR3 is encoded by other sequences in the same sample as well. The CDR3 coding sequence is TGTGCCAGCAGCTTAGAGGGGTATGGCTACACCTTC. Translating gives CASSLEGYGYTF. This rearrangement joins TRBV7-9 to TRBJ1-2; D may be TRBD1 (5 bases). This CDR3 comprises 12 residues. Germline assignment: CDR1 SEHNR and CDR2 FQNEAQ (reference sequence). V was cut by 1 base and J by 5 bases, with 5 bases left in between.

The chain joins TRBV18 to TRBJ1-5; D gene uncertain. This CDR3 is 14 amino acids long. Germline V gives CDR1 KGHSH, CDR2 LQKENI. V lost 3 bases and J lost 7, with 13 bases in between. Here the CDR3 reads CASSPGVVRQPQHF. DNA of the CDR3: TGTGCCAGCTCACCCGGGGTAGTCCGCCAGCCCCAGCATTTT.

The V gene is TRBV11-2, the J gene TRBJ2-3, with TRBD1 matching 9 bases. Trimming cost V 5 bases and J 0 bases; bases outside gene matches: 3. Germline-derived CDR1 and CDR2 are SGHAT and FQNNGV. The CDR3 runs 15 residues. The CDR3 nucleotides read TGTGCCAGCAGCCACAGGGGGCCTAGCACAGATACGCAGTATTTT. Its translation: CASSHRGPSTDTQYF.

V usage is TRBV2 and J usage is TRBJ1-5; 10 positions match TRBD1. The V and J ends lost 4 bases and 5 bases, in that order; junction bases with no gene match: 2. The CDR3 length is 14 residues. The germline gives CDR1 SNHLY, CDR2 FYNNEI. The CDR3 DNA reads TGTGCCAGCAGTGTAGACAGGGGGCATCAGCCCCAGCATTTT. Translating it yields CASSVDRGHQPQHF.

The chain employs TRBV5-6 and TRBJ1-2; 7 bases line up with TRBD1. Trimming cost V 4 bases and J 2 bases; bases outside gene matches: 5. The V gene's germline CDR1 is SGHDT and CDR2 YYEEEE. The CDR3 extends over 14 amino acids. CDR3 in amino acids: CASSPGTVNYGYTF. The CDR3 coding sequence is TGTGCCAGCAGCCCCGGGACAGTAAACTATGGCTACACCTTC.

This chain connects TRBV4-2 to TRBJ1-5; 7 positions match TRBD1. The CDR3 is 16 residues long. Trimming at V came to 0 bases and at J to 7 bases, leaving 9 bases not matched to a gene. Germline CDR1 and CDR2: LGHNA and YNFKEQ. CDR3 region: CASSQDLTGADQPQHF. The CDR3 DNA sequence: TGTGCCAGCAGCCAAGATTTAACAGGGGCGGACCAGCCCCAGCATTTT.

The gene calls are TRBV18 and TRBJ1-3, with unresolved D. This CDR3 has 13 amino acids. CDR1 is KGHSH and CDR2 is LQKENI in the germline V gene. The V end was cut by 3 bases, the J end by 3 bases, with 6 bases between. The CDR3, as DNA: TGTGCCAGCTCACCGCGGGGTGGAAACACCATATATTTT. Protein: CASSPRGGNTIYF.

A word on this clone: The sample holds other DNA sequences that translate to the same CDR3. The chain is built from TRBV6-6 and TRBJ1-2; the D gene is possibly TRBD1 (5 bases). V was cut by 5 bases and J by 0 bases, with 7 bases left in between. The CDR3 sequence is 13 residues long. Per germline, CDR1 MNHNY and CDR2 SVGAGI (reference sequence). In DNA, the CDR3 is TGTGCCAGCAGTGACAGAACTAACTATGGCTACACCTTC. Translating gives CASSDRTNYGYTF.

The chain combines TRBV18 with TRBJ2-7; 7 bases line up with TRBD1. J lost 3 bases, V lost 4 bases, and 12 bases had no gene match. Germline CDR1 is KGHSH and CDR2 is LQKENI. The CDR3 sequence is 16 residues long. CDR3 in amino acids: CASSQNPEQGHYEQYF. CDR3 nucleotide sequence: TGTGCCAGCTCACAAAATCCGGAACAGGGGCACTACGAGCAGTACTTC.

The genes are TRBV5-1 and TRBJ1-5; possible D gene TRBD1, 5 bases. Trimming removed 3 bases from V and 5 bases from J, with 9 bases in between. Germline lookup yields CDR1 SGHRS and CDR2 YFSETQ. The CDR3 covers 13 residues. For the CDR3, the DNA is TGCGCCAGCAGCTCTGGAGGGGATCAGCCCCAGCATTTT. Translating gives CASSSGGDQPQHF.

This rearrangement joins TRBV19 to TRBJ2-1, with 7 nucleotides matching TRBD2. V was pared by 5 bases and J by 0 bases, with 10 bases of the junction left unmatched. CDR1 and CDR2 (germline): LNHDA, SQIVND (reference sequence). This CDR3 is 17 amino acids long. CDR3: CASSGSGAAHSYNEQFF. Here the CDR3 DNA reads TGTGCCAGTAGTGGAAGCGGGGCCGCCCACTCCTACAATGAGCAGTTCTTC.

The gene calls are TRBV19 and TRBJ2-1; 10 bases are shared with TRBD2. V lost 6 bases and J lost 3; bases outside the gene matches: 5. Germline V gene data show CDR1 as LNHDA and CDR2 as SQIVND (reference sequence). There are 15 residues in the CDR3. CDR3 in amino acids: CASRGWTSGYNEQFF. DNA of the CDR3: TGTGCCAGTAGGGGCTGGACTAGCGGCTACAATGAGCAGTTCTTC.

A single count supports this clone. V and J are TRBV2 and TRBJ2-5; 11 bases align to TRBD2. TRBJ2-7 explains the end of the DNA better; the J call may be wrong. The CDR3 has 12 amino acids. CDR1 and CDR2 from the germline V gene are SNHLY and FYNNEI. The CDR3 bases are TGTGCCAGCCTAGCGGGGGGCTACGAGCAGTACTTC. This codes for CASLAGGYEQYF.

This clone was observed a few times. The chain combines TRBV11-3 with TRBJ1-3; weak D call: TRBD1 (6 bases). CDR1 and CDR2 from the germline V gene are SGHNT and YENEEA. The CDR3 totals 18 residues. Trimming left V 3 bases short and J 1 base short, with 19 bases between. The CDR3 sequence: CASSLGGGHRASGNTIYF. The CDR3 DNA reads as TGTGCCAGCAGCTTGGGAGGGGGTCACAGGGCGTCTGGAAACACCATATATTTT.

The chain recombines TRBV5-5 with TRBJ2-1; TRBD2 aligns across 9 bases. CDR1 and CDR2 (germline): SGHKS, YYEKEE (reference sequence). This CDR3 contains 16 residues. With 4 bases clipped from V and 0 bases from J, the junction kept 5 bases outside the gene matches. Here the CDR3 reads CASSPGLADSYNEQFF. In DNA, the CDR3 is TGTGCCAGCAGCCCGGGACTAGCAGACTCCTACAATGAGCAGTTCTTC.

The chain combines TRBV5-1 with TRBJ2-3; 9 positions match TRBD1. This CDR3 comprises 17 residues. From germline, CDR1 is SGHRS and CDR2 YFSETQ. Trimming at V came to 5 bases and at J to 6 bases, leaving 16 bases not matched to a gene. The CDR3 DNA sequence: TGCGCCAGCAGATTCACAGGGGGCCAGATACCTGGGGATACGCAGTATTTT. It codes for CASRFTGGQIPGDTQYF.